This T cell receptor beta chain is from a study of T cells after somatic rescue of genetic block. This clone was seen a handful of times. The protocol was immunoSEQ multiplex PCR, while the TCRdb copy is restricted to in-frame clones and leaves out a portion. The profile shows 68,000 or so clones, around 92% of them singletons. Trimming took off 0 bases at V and 6 bases at J, with 8 bases between the two ends. CDR1 is LGHNT, CDR2 FRNRAP, per germline. The CDR3 length is 13 residues. The TCR comes from a man aged 35-49 years. V and J are TRBV12-5 and TRBJ1-1, with D possibly being TRBD1 (6 bases). Source material: peripheral blood mononuclear cells (PBMCs). CDR3 in DNA: TGTGCTAGTGGTTTGGTAAGGGGGGCTGAAGCTTTCTTT. The encoded protein is CASGLVRGAEAFF.